Listed here are 31 T cell receptor beta chains from one sample, sequenced in a study of cytomegalovirus exposure and HLA in healthy donors. Amplification used 60 Vbeta primers and 13 Jbeta primers. Here immunoSEQ multiplex PCR was the method, and the copy in TCRdb shows in-frame clones only, minus some. Of a few hundred thousand clones in the sample, about 77% were seen once. The sequencing sample was made of PBMCs. The receptors stem from a woman aged 30 to 39 in good health and CMV-seronegative.

The chain has TRBV4-2 and TRBJ2-1; D unresolved. This CDR3 is 15 amino acids long. The V end was cut by 1 base, the J end by 4 bases, with 11 bases between. CDR1 is LGHNA, CDR2 YNFKEQ, per germline. The CDR3 nucleotides are TGTGCCAGCAGCCAAGTGGCGGCCTCTTACAATGAGCAGTTCTTC. Its protein product is CASSQVAASYNEQFF.

The chain carries TRBV10-3 and TRBJ1-1; D perhaps matches TRBD1 (5 bases). CDR1 and CDR2 (germline): ENHRY, SYGVKD. The V and J ends lost 1 base and 0 bases respectively, with 6 bases between them. The CDR3 runs to 14 residues. For the CDR3, the DNA is TGTGCCATCAGTGAGTGGGGCATGAACACTGAAGCTTTCTTT. This encodes CAISEWGMNTEAFF.

V gene TRBV7-3 combines with J gene TRBJ1-1; TRBD1 aligns across 11 bases. Losses at the gene ends were 5 bases for V and 1 base for J; bases not matched to a gene: 3. Germline CDR1 is SGHTA and CDR2 is FQGTGA. The CDR3 spans 15 residues. CDR3 loop: CASSGQGAGNTEAFF. For the CDR3, the DNA is TGTGCCAGCAGCGGACAGGGGGCGGGGAACACTGAAGCTTTCTTT. The variable domain in full, completed from reference TRBV7-3 and TRBJ1-1, reads GAGVSQTPSNKVTEKGKYVELRCDPISGHTALYWYRQSLGQGPEFLIYFQGTGAADDSGLPNDRFFAVRPEGSVSTLKIQRTERGDSAVYLCASSGQGAGNTEAFFGQGTRLTVV.

The J gene is TRBJ1-1, the V gene TRBV7-8; a weak D match, TRBD1 (6 bases). Germline values: CDR1 SGHVS, CDR2 FQNEAQ. Between the trimmed V and J ends, which lost 5 bases and 1 base, there was a span of 8 bases. The CDR3 has 13 amino acids. CDR3 sequence: CASSLQGNTEAFF. CDR3 nucleotides: TGTGCCAGCAGCCTACAGGGGAACACTGAAGCTTTCTTT.

The chain recombines TRBV6-1 with TRBJ2-7, with TRBD1 matching 8 bases. The CDR3 is 13 amino acids. Germline trimming cut 9 bases from V and 2 bases from J; bases unmatched to any gene: 6. Germline V lookup: CDR1 MNHNS, CDR2 SASEGT. CDR3 sequence (DNA): TGTGCCAGTAGGGGACAGGACACCTACGAGCAGTACTTC. It translates to CASRGQDTYEQYF.

This chain links TRBV6-6 with TRBJ1-4, with 10 bases that match TRBD1. The CDR3 spans 15 residues. Germline CDR1 is MNHNY and CDR2 is SVGAGI (reference sequence). Trimming took 5 bases from V and 3 from J; bases not matched to a gene: 3. CDR3 sequence (DNA): TGTGCCAGCAGTGACAGGGGGCGAGCTAATGAAAAACTGTTTTTT. Translating it yields CASSDRGRANEKLFF.

V and J are TRBV5-1 and TRBJ1-6; D not certain. Germline V CDR1 and CDR2: SGHRS, YFSETQ. CDR3 length equals 15 residues. Trimming took off 0 bases at V and 10 bases at J, with 14 bases between the two ends. CDR3 sequence (DNA): TGCGCCAGCAGCTTGGCGGGAAGGGAAATGTCACCCCTCCACTTT. Translation gives CASSLAGREMSPLHF.

The rearrangement links TRBV11-2 to TRBJ1-5; the D is unclear. Germline V lookup: CDR1 SGHAT, CDR2 FQNNGV. The CDR3 extends over 13 amino acids. Deletions cut 0 bases from V and 4 bases from J, with 4 bases between. CDR3: CASSLELNQPQHF. Written as DNA, the CDR3 is TGTGCCAGCAGCTTAGAACTAAATCAGCCCCAGCATTTT.

Notes on this clone: One junction end disagrees with the germline gene, perhaps due to a read error. The genes are TRBV7-4 and TRBJ2-1; 8 bases map to TRBD2. CDR1 and CDR2 (germline): SGHVT, SQSDAQ. The CDR3 extends over 17 amino acids. The CDR3 sequence is CVSSSSVPGGRGNEQFF. CDR3 nucleotides: TGTGTCAGCAGCTCATCGGTCCCGGGGGGGAGGGGCAATGAGCAGTTCTTC.

In DNA form, the CDR3 reads TGTGCCAGCAGCACTCTAGCGGGGAACCCCCGAGCCGGGGAGCTGTTTTTT. Its protein is CASSTLAGNPRAGELFF. The chain employs TRBV5-8 and TRBJ2-2, with 9 bases identical to TRBD2. Germline assignment: CDR1 SGHTS and CDR2 YDEGEE. Trimming took 4 bases from V and 6 from J; bases not matched to a gene: 13. This CDR3 is 17 amino acids long.

The chain has TRBV5-4 and TRBJ2-5, with 9 bases fitting TRBD2. The CDR3 runs 15 residues. CDR1 SGHNT and CDR2 YYREEE come from the germline V gene (reference sequence). V gave up 4 bases and J gave up 2 bases; unmatched junction bases: 6. CDR3 sequence (DNA): TGTGCCAGCAGCCAGGCGGGGGGGGTGCAAGAGACCCAGTACTTC. Protein product: CASSQAGGVQETQYF.

The V gene is TRBV7-9, the J gene TRBJ1-4; D unresolved. The germline CDR1 and CDR2 sequences are SEHNR and FQNEAQ (reference sequence). The CDR3 runs 11 residues. The ends were cut back, 5 bases at V and 7 bases at J, with 5 bases in the middle. CDR3 amino acids: CASSPSEKLFF. CDR3 nucleotide sequence: TGTGCCAGCAGCCCATCTGAAAAACTGTTTTTT.

In this sample, this clone turned up a few times. In nucleotides, the CDR3 is TGCAGCGTTGTAGGGCAGGGAGGCGCTGAAGCTTTCTTT. It translates to CSVVGQGGAEAFF. This chain uses TRBV29-1 with TRBJ1-1, with D maybe TRBD1 (5 bases). The CDR3 is 13 residues long. The V end was cut by 4 bases, the J end by 6 bases, with 15 bases between. CDR1 and CDR2 from the germline V gene are SQVTM and ANQGSEA.

The gene calls are TRBV6-5 and TRBJ1-5; D call uncertain. The CDR3 extends over 14 amino acids. CDR1 and CDR2 (germline): MNHEY, SVGAGI. V lost 6 bases to trimming and J lost 6 bases, with 15 bases between them. CDR3 DNA sequence: TGTGCCAGCAGACCACCGGGGTCAGGTCAGCCCCAGCATTTT. It codes for CASRPPGSGQPQHF.

This clone was detected only a few times. This sequence joins TRBV19 and TRBJ1-4; D uncertain. The CDR3 is 15 residues long. Germline V gene sequence: CDR1 LNHDA, CDR2 SQIVND (reference sequence). Trimming pared 3 bases from V and 5 bases from J, leaving 13 bases between. The CDR3 reads CASSIGPAPNEKLFF. The CDR3 coding sequence is TGTGCCAGTAGTATTGGGCCGGCTCCAAATGAAAAACTGTTTTTT.

V gene TRBV18 combines with J gene TRBJ2-3; the D is unclear. The CDR3 runs to 15 residues. The germline V gene has CDR1 KGHSH and CDR2 LQKENI. V dropped 3 bases and J dropped 5 bases, with 15 bases sitting between them. CDR3 DNA: TGTGCCAGCTCACCCTTAATCTCTGGAGAAGATACGCAGTATTTT. Residues: CASSPLISGEDTQYF.

The rearrangement links TRBV18 to TRBJ2-5; the D is unclear. V was pared by 3 bases and J by 1 base, with 15 bases between. Germline CDR1 and CDR2: KGHSH and LQKENI. The CDR3 totals 16 residues. Here the CDR3 DNA reads TGTGCCAGCTCACCGGTCCGCCGAGCCCCCCAAGAGACCCAGTACTTC. Translating gives CASSPVRRAPQETQYF.

The rearrangement links TRBV29-1 to TRBJ2-7; TRBD2 matches at 13 bases. CDR1 and CDR2 (germline): SQVTM, ANQGSEA. V was pared by 7 bases and J by 5 bases, with 8 bases of the junction left unmatched. This CDR3 contains 14 residues. The CDR3 spells CSALTSGGFNEQYF. DNA of the CDR3: TGCAGCGCCCTGACTAGCGGGGGGTTTAACGAGCAGTACTTC.

The chain is built from TRBV5-6 and TRBJ2-1; a weak D match, TRBD2 (6 bases). V shed 4 bases and J shed 6 bases, with 20 bases lying between them. The CDR3 is 16 residues long. From germline, CDR1 is SGHDT and CDR2 YYEEEE. The CDR3 sequence is CASSPGVGPGFNEQFF. For the CDR3, the DNA is TGTGCCAGCAGCCCGGGGGTAGGTCCAGGGTTCAATGAGCAGTTCTTC.

This chain connects TRBV5-1 to TRBJ2-7; a possible D gene is TRBD2 (6 bases). CDR1 is SGHRS, CDR2 YFSETQ, per germline. This CDR3 comprises 14 residues. Trimming removed 2 bases at V and 9 bases at J, with 18 bases between. The CDR3 loop reads CASSLGQGGNRQYF. The CDR3 region has the DNA TGCGCCAGCAGCTTAGGACAAGGCGGGAATAGGCAGTACTTC.

This chain uses TRBV6-6 with TRBJ1-1; 7 bases align to TRBD1. CDR3 size: 14 residues. Germline trimming cut 5 bases from V and 2 bases from J; bases unmatched to any gene: 5. Germline V lookup: CDR1 MNHNY, CDR2 SVGAGI (reference sequence). The CDR3, as DNA: TGTGCCAGCAGTCGAAACAGGGGAAACACTGAAGCTTTCTTT. It codes for CASSRNRGNTEAFF.

The V call is TRBV27, the J call TRBJ2-1; 11 bases are a match to TRBD2. The CDR3 contains 17 residues. CDR1 is MNHEY, CDR2 SMNVEV, per germline (reference sequence). The V segment lost 3 bases and the J segment 4 bases; nucleotides outside the gene matches: 8. In DNA form, the CDR3 reads TGTGCCAGCAGTTTCACCCCGGGACTAGCGGAATACAATGAGCAGTTCTTC. It yields the protein CASSFTPGLAEYNEQFF.

The V call is TRBV6-5, the J call TRBJ2-7, with D possibly TRBD1 on 6 matching bases. This CDR3 is built from 11 residues. V dropped 8 bases and J dropped 4 bases, with 9 bases sitting between them. Germline loops: CDR1 MNHEY, CDR2 SVGAGI. The chain's CDR3 is CASATGYEQYF. In DNA, the CDR3 is TGTGCCAGCGCTACAGGGTACGAGCAGTACTTC.

The chain carries TRBV6-1 and TRBJ1-3, with TRBD1 matching 9 bases. Germline-derived CDR1 and CDR2 are MNHNS and SASEGT. There are 16 residues in the CDR3. J was trimmed by 6 bases and V by 0 bases; bases with no gene match: 6. The CDR3 nucleotides read TGTGCCAGCAGTGAAGCCGGGGACAGGGTCCCAAACACCATATATTTT. It yields the protein CASSEAGDRVPNTIYF.

This clone has more than one count but fewer than ten. The junction and the germline gene differ at one end; a read error may be behind it. This chain uses TRBV7-9 with TRBJ2-5; no clear D gene. Gene TRBJ2-7 matches the end of the DNA better, so the J call may be wrong. Looked up from germline, CDR1 is SEHNR and CDR2 is FQNEAQ (reference sequence). The CDR3 spans 12 residues. The CDR3: CSSSRSSYEQYF. The CDR3 nucleotides read TGTTCCAGCAGCCGGAGCTCCTACGAGCAGTACTTC.

This chain joins TRBV6-5 and TRBJ2-1, with 10 bases aligning to TRBD1. Germline CDR1 is MNHEY and CDR2 is SVGAGI. The CDR3 covers 14 residues. V lost 11 bases to trimming and J lost 7 bases; unmatched junction nucleotides: 11. CDR3 in DNA: TGTGCCGTCCATCGACAGGGGGCTGGGAATGAGCAGTTCTTC. It yields the protein CAVHRQGAGNEQFF.

This chain connects TRBV9 to TRBJ2-1; D perhaps matches TRBD1 (5 bases). This CDR3 comprises 14 residues. The germline gives CDR1 SGDLS, CDR2 YYNGEE. V was cut by 0 bases and J by 10 bases, with 14 bases left in between. The DNA for the CDR3 is TGTGCCAGCAGCGTAGGTGATAGGGGCGGAGAGCAGTTCTTC. Protein: CASSVGDRGGEQFF.

Concerning this clone: An end of the junction differs from the germline gene, which may be a read error. V gene TRBV5-1 combines with J gene TRBJ2-5; a possible D gene is TRBD2 (5 bases). CDR1 is SGHRS, CDR2 YFSETQ, per germline. The CDR3 runs to 14 residues. CDR3: CASSEGDREEAQYF. The CDR3 DNA reads as TGCGCCAGCAGCGAGGGTGATAGGGAAGAGGCCCAGTACTTC.

The chain couples TRBV4-1 to TRBJ1-1; tentative D call: TRBD1 (5 bases). Trimming took off 4 bases at V and 0 bases at J, with 12 bases between the two ends. The germline V gene encodes CDR1 MGHRA and CDR2 YSYEKL. This CDR3 contains 15 residues. The CDR3 coding sequence is TGCGCCAGCAGCCTGTCCACAGGTATGAACACTGAAGCTTTCTTT. Translating gives CASSLSTGMNTEAFF.

Only one count was recorded for this clone. The V call is TRBV21-1, the J call TRBJ1-5; TRBD1, the table's D call, lacks a check against the DNA. TRBV21-1 corresponds to a pseudogene. This CDR3 region has 18 residues. CDR3 in DNA: TGTGCCAGCCGCCCCCCCGGACAGATGTTTTCCCCCAATCAGCCCCAGCATTTT. This encodes CASRPPGQMFSPNQPQHF.

The CDR3 loop is CAWSVGAGGFTDTQYF. CDR3 nucleotides: TGTGCCTGGAGTGTTGGGGCGGGGGGTTTCACAGATACGCAGTATTTT. V gene TRBV30 combines with J gene TRBJ2-3; 8 bases are a match to TRBD2. Germline CDR1 GTSNPN, CDR2 SVGIG (reference sequence). With V trimmed by 0 bases and J by 2 bases, 7 bases remained unmatched. The CDR3 consists of 16 residues.